A selection of T cell receptor beta chains follows, all from one sample in a study of response to subunit inactivated influenza vaccine. TCRdb processed the RT-PCR reads anew with MiXCR; each CDR3 protein has one entry. The data show 500,000 to 600,000 distinct CDR3 sequences, around 11% seen once. This sample also appeared in a second study, on T cells expressing NK-cell markers.

Here the sequenced sample was PBMCs from blood, taken on the day of vaccination. Every receptor here comes from a man aged 50 to 60 who received an inactivated influenza vaccine. Both conserved end residues are part of each CDR3. D genes are given only for firm matches. Only part of the rows carry a size: once, few, many, or a class if the clone is expanded.

v_call: TRBV5-6
j_call: TRBJ1-1
cdr3_length: 13
d_call: -
clone_size: few
cdr3_aa: CASRPIHGTEAFF
cdr3_nt: TGTGCCAGCAGACCGATACACGGTACTGAAGCTTTCTTT

v_call: TRBV11-2
j_call: TRBJ2-1
cdr3_length: 18
d_call: TRBD2
clone_size: -
cdr3_aa: CASSLTSGGASIYNEQFF
cdr3_nt: TGTGCCAGCAGCCTCACTAGCGGGGGGGCCTCAATATACAATGAGCAGTTCTTC

v_call: TRBV4-3
j_call: TRBJ2-1
cdr3_length: 20
d_call: -
clone_size: many
cdr3_aa: CASSQEVSEGGRYSYNEQFF
cdr3_nt: TGCGCCAGCAGCCAAGAAGTGTCGGAGGGAGGAAGATACTCCTACAATGAGCAGTTCTTC

v_call: TRBV2
j_call: TRBJ2-1
cdr3_length: 11
d_call: -
clone_size: -
cdr3_aa: CATGRFGEQFF
cdr3_nt: TGTGCTACAGGGCGGTTTGGCGAGCAGTTCTTC

v_call: TRBV20-1
j_call: TRBJ1-4
cdr3_length: 15
d_call: -
clone_size: -
cdr3_aa: CSASTRAGTNEKLFF
cdr3_nt: TGCAGTGCTAGCACCAGGGCGGGAACTAATGAAAAACTGTTTTTT

v_call: TRBV29-1
j_call: TRBJ2-1
cdr3_length: 13
d_call: TRBD1
clone_size: many
cdr3_aa: CSANRDSYNEQFF
cdr3_nt: TGCAGCGCTAACCGGGACAGTTACAATGAGCAGTTCTTC

v_call: TRBV7-2
j_call: TRBJ2-3
cdr3_length: 13
d_call: TRBD2
clone_size: -
cdr3_aa: CASSRTSSDTQYF
cdr3_nt: TGTGCCAGCAGCAGGACTAGCTCGGATACGCAGTATTTT

v_call: TRBV12-3/TRBV12-4
j_call: TRBJ2-7
cdr3_length: 16
d_call: -
clone_size: many
cdr3_aa: CASSARTRQSSYEQYF
cdr3_nt: TGTGCCAGCAGTGCCAGAACGAGACAGTCATCCTACGAGCAGTACTTC

v_call: TRBV18
j_call: TRBJ1-4
cdr3_length: 18
d_call: TRBD1
clone_size: -
cdr3_aa: CASSRTMTGGLANEKLFF
cdr3_nt: TGTGCCAGCTCTCGGACCATGACAGGGGGCCTGGCTAATGAAAAACTGTTTTTT

v_call: TRBV9
j_call: TRBJ2-3
cdr3_length: 14
d_call: -
clone_size: many
cdr3_aa: CASSVWVATDTQYF
cdr3_nt: TGTGCCAGCAGCGTGTGGGTCGCGACAGATACGCAGTATTTT

v_call: TRBV11-2
j_call: TRBJ1-1
cdr3_length: 14
d_call: -
clone_size: few
cdr3_aa: CASSQTRSNTEAFF
cdr3_nt: TGTGCCAGCAGCCAGACCAGGAGTAACACTGAAGCTTTCTTT

v_call: TRBV7-9
j_call: TRBJ2-1
cdr3_length: 15
d_call: TRBD1
clone_size: -
cdr3_aa: CASSVGQGGYNEQFF
cdr3_nt: TGTGCCAGCAGCGTGGGACAGGGAGGGTACAATGAGCAGTTCTTC

v_call: TRBV29-1
j_call: TRBJ2-7
cdr3_length: 15
d_call: -
clone_size: -
cdr3_aa: CSVVGSISLPHEQYF
cdr3_nt: TGCAGCGTTGTAGGCAGTATTTCCTTACCTCATGAGCAGTACTTC

v_call: TRBV13
j_call: TRBJ1-6
cdr3_length: 15
d_call: TRBD1
clone_size: few
cdr3_aa: CASSLGTGINSPLHF
cdr3_nt: TGTGCCAGCAGCCTGGGGACAGGAATTAATTCACCCCTCCACTTT

v_call: TRBV28
j_call: TRBJ1-5
cdr3_length: 14
d_call: -
clone_size: few
cdr3_aa: CASRGAYSNQPQHF
cdr3_nt: TGTGCCAGCAGGGGGGCTTATAGCAATCAGCCCCAGCATTTT

v_call: TRBV7-9
j_call: TRBJ2-7
cdr3_length: 15
d_call: -
clone_size: -
cdr3_aa: CASSLAIPGSYEQYF
cdr3_nt: TGTGCCAGCAGCTTAGCGATCCCGGGCTCCTACGAGCAGTACTTC

v_call: TRBV4-3
j_call: TRBJ2-7
cdr3_length: 14
d_call: -
clone_size: few
cdr3_aa: CASSQEEGAYEQYF
cdr3_nt: TGCGCCAGCAGCCAAGAAGAGGGGGCCTACGAGCAGTACTTC

v_call: TRBV4-3
j_call: TRBJ2-2
cdr3_length: 16
d_call: -
clone_size: -
cdr3_aa: CASSQDVGGNTGELFF
cdr3_nt: TGCGCCAGCAGCCAAGACGTTGGGGGTAACACCGGGGAGCTGTTTTTT

v_call: TRBV21-1
j_call: TRBJ1-5
cdr3_length: 15
d_call: -
clone_size: -
cdr3_aa: CASSFQGAGNQPQHF
cdr3_nt: TGTGCCAGCAGCTTCCAGGGGGCGGGCAATCAGCCCCAGCATTTT

v_call: TRBV7-9
j_call: TRBJ2-7
cdr3_length: 14
d_call: TRBD2
clone_size: -
cdr3_aa: CASATIAGAYEQYF
cdr3_nt: TGTGCCAGCGCGACAATAGCGGGGGCCTACGAGCAGTACTTC

v_call: TRBV18
j_call: TRBJ2-1
cdr3_length: 15
d_call: TRBD2
clone_size: few
cdr3_aa: CASSLQAGESGEQFF
cdr3_nt: TGTGCCAGCTCATTACAAGCGGGAGAGTCTGGTGAGCAGTTCTTC

v_call: TRBV6-2/TRBV6-3
j_call: TRBJ2-1
cdr3_length: 11
d_call: -
clone_size: -
cdr3_aa: CASSLNTQQFF
cdr3_nt: TGTGCCAGCAGTCTGAACACCCAGCAGTTCTTC

v_call: TRBV11-2
j_call: TRBJ2-4
cdr3_length: 19
d_call: -
clone_size: few
cdr3_aa: CASSSVTDIWDLAGNIQYF
cdr3_nt: TGTGCCAGCAGCTCCGTAACAGACATATGGGATCTAGCCGGAAACATTCAGTACTTC

v_call: TRBV12-3/TRBV12-4
j_call: TRBJ1-2
cdr3_length: 15
d_call: TRBD1
clone_size: -
cdr3_aa: CASSHGTGSDYGYTF
cdr3_nt: TGTGCCAGCAGTCACGGGACAGGGAGTGACTATGGCTACACCTTC

v_call: TRBV2
j_call: TRBJ2-7
cdr3_length: 14
d_call: -
clone_size: -
cdr3_aa: CASSGGGGPYEQYF
cdr3_nt: TGTGCCAGCAGTGGTGGTGGGGGACCCTACGAGCAGTACTTC

v_call: TRBV5-1
j_call: TRBJ2-2
cdr3_length: 14
d_call: TRBD1
clone_size: few
cdr3_aa: CASSEPGAGGELFF
cdr3_nt: TGCGCCAGCAGCGAACCGGGAGCAGGGGGCGAGCTGTTTTTT

v_call: TRBV18
j_call: TRBJ2-3
cdr3_length: 17
d_call: TRBD1
clone_size: -
cdr3_aa: CASSAGTGGVSTDTQYF
cdr3_nt: TGTGCCAGCTCAGCCGGGACAGGGGGCGTGAGCACAGATACGCAGTATTTT

v_call: TRBV2
j_call: TRBJ2-6
cdr3_length: 17
d_call: -
clone_size: -
cdr3_aa: CASSPAGRISGANVLTF
cdr3_nt: TGTGCCAGCAGCCCAGCCGGAAGGATCTCTGGGGCCAACGTCCTGACTTTC

v_call: TRBV7-9
j_call: TRBJ1-6
cdr3_length: 13
d_call: -
clone_size: few
cdr3_aa: CASSRRTETPLHF
cdr3_nt: TGTGCCAGCAGCCGAAGGACGGAGACACCCCTCCACTTT

v_call: TRBV7-2
j_call: TRBJ2-3
cdr3_length: 15
d_call: -
clone_size: few
cdr3_aa: CASSSKRAGTDTQYF
cdr3_nt: TGTGCCAGCAGCTCGAAACGGGCAGGGACAGATACGCAGTATTTT

v_call: TRBV18
j_call: TRBJ2-6
cdr3_length: 17
d_call: TRBD1
clone_size: once
cdr3_aa: CASSPRTGNSGANVLTF
cdr3_nt: TGTGCCAGCTCACCTCGGACAGGGAACTCTGGGGCCAACGTCCTGACTTTC

v_call: TRBV6-1
j_call: TRBJ2-3
cdr3_length: 14
d_call: TRBD2
clone_size: -
cdr3_aa: CASSRTSGRDTQYF
cdr3_nt: TGTGCCAGCAGCCGGACTAGCGGGAGAGATACGCAGTATTTT

v_call: TRBV9
j_call: TRBJ2-3
cdr3_length: 14
d_call: -
clone_size: -
cdr3_aa: CASSPFEWTDTQYF
cdr3_nt: TGTGCCAGCAGCCCTTTTGAATGGACAGATACGCAGTATTTT

v_call: TRBV5-1
j_call: TRBJ1-2
cdr3_length: 13
d_call: -
clone_size: -
cdr3_aa: CASSLRGAYGYTF
cdr3_nt: TGCGCCAGCAGCTTAAGGGGCGCCTATGGCTACACCTTC

v_call: TRBV6-2/TRBV6-3
j_call: TRBJ2-1
cdr3_length: 15
d_call: TRBD2
clone_size: few
cdr3_aa: CASSYGLAGDNEQFF
cdr3_nt: TGTGCCAGCAGTTATGGGCTAGCGGGAGACAATGAGCAGTTCTTC

v_call: TRBV12-3/TRBV12-4
j_call: TRBJ2-3
cdr3_length: 15
d_call: -
clone_size: -
cdr3_aa: CASRRDLTSTDTQYF
cdr3_nt: TGTGCCAGCAGGCGGGACTTGACTAGCACAGATACGCAGTATTTT

v_call: TRBV11-2
j_call: TRBJ2-1
cdr3_length: 16
d_call: TRBD2
clone_size: few
cdr3_aa: CASSFQRLAGGNEQFF
cdr3_nt: TGTGCCAGCAGCTTTCAACGACTAGCGGGAGGGAATGAGCAGTTCTTC

v_call: TRBV7-8
j_call: TRBJ1-1
cdr3_length: 16
d_call: -
clone_size: -
cdr3_aa: CASSPVATGVFSEAFF
cdr3_nt: TGTGCCAGCAGCCCCGTCGCGACAGGAGTATTCTCTGAAGCTTTCTTT

v_call: TRBV14
j_call: TRBJ1-6
cdr3_length: 15
d_call: -
clone_size: many
cdr3_aa: CASSQGGSYNSPLHF
cdr3_nt: TGTGCCAGCAGCCAGGGGGGCTCCTATAATTCACCCCTCCACTTT